This TCR beta chain was obtained from a study of cytomegalovirus exposure and HLA in healthy donors (TCRdb year 2017). Looking at the study overall: According to a later analysis, one platform produced both the 120 validation repertoires and the approximately 660 repertoires of the first cohort. A separate validation cohort of about 110 different subjects was used in addition to the roughly 720-subject first cohort. The study was designed to test whether signatures of past pathogen exposure could be identified by cataloging public T cell receptors. The study combined high-throughput TCR immunosequencing, statistical association of individual TCRs with disease status, and machine learning to predict cytomegalovirus infection status.

The donors belonged to the validation cohort of about 120 subjects, which was separate from the approximately 700-subject first cohort. Cut back by 1 base and 6 bases, the V and J ends lie 11 bases apart. For CDR1 and CDR2, the germline V gene (reference sequence) lists SGHNT and YYREEE. The CDR3 sequence holds 15 residues, the cysteine and phenylalanine included. The CDR3 DNA has 45 bases and is translated from base 1. Here is what the overall study found, with its caveats: The authors suggested that the approach could potentially be extended to other disease states and immunological phenotypes. Across donors, most TCR sequences were observed very rarely, whereas some public TCRs were present in many individuals. In vitro tests confirmed that a few of the cytomegalovirus-associated TCR beta chains recognize cytomegalovirus antigens. A later analysis lacked HLA typing for the validation cohort, so it scored co-occurrence in that cohort across all 120 or so repertoires. Subsequent analysis determined that TCRs grouped into clusters in the first cohort also showed a tendency toward co-occurrence across the 130 or so validation repertoires, and about 94% of cluster scores exceeded 0. The classifier was reported to diagnose cytomegalovirus status with high specificity and sensitivity in both the original and validation cohorts. The study gave a list of some 150 TCR beta chains associated with cytomegalovirus.

The method behind the library was the immunoSEQ multiplex PCR assay. In the authors' own workflow: To diagnose cytomegalovirus status from the catalog of TCR beta chain sequences, a statistical classification framework was built. TCRdb limited this immuneACCESS table to in-frame rearrangements with V and J called. A share of clones is missing; checked studies link under half to unresolved V genes, and the rest is unexplained. The V and J calls and clone size come from that table; D and trimming were worked out from the DNA. The sample has around 70,000 clones on record, roughly 94% of them singletons. 0.6% to 0.8% of the sample is taken by the ten largest. As regards this clone: This clone's antigen is unknown. The input lacks base qualities; no much larger clone sits a single base away.

The V and J segments used are TRBV5-4 and TRBJ1-6; no D gene call is confident. The TCR was taken from a woman younger than 35 in good health and CMV-seronegative. Specimen: PBMCs. The DNA sequence is as follows: TGTGCCAGCAGCTTGTTTGAACAGATTAATTCACCCCTCCACTTT. This is translated as CASSLFEQINSPLHF.